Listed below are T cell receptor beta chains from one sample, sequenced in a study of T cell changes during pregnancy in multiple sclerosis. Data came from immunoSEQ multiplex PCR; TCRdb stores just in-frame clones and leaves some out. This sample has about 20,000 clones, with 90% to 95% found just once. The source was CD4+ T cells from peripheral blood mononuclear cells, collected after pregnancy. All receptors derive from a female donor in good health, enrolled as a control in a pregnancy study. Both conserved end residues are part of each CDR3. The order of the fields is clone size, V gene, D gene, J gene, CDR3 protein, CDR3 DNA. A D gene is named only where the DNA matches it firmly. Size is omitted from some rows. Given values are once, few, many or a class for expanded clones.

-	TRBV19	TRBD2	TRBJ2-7	CASNRGLAADYEQYF	TGTGCCAGTAATAGGGGACTAGCGGCAGATTACGAGCAGTACTTC
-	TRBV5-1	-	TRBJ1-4	CASSVQGSGEKLFF	TGCGCCAGCAGCGTCCAGGGTTCAGGAGAAAAACTGTTTTTT
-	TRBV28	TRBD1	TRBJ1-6	CASSQGTGVYNSPLHF	TGTGCCAGCAGCCAAGGGACAGGTGTTTATAATTCACCCCTCCACTTT
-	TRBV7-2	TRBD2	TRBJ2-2	CASSPTPTSGTTGELFF	TGTGCCAGCAGCCCCACCCCGACTAGCGGGACCACCGGGGAGCTGTTTTTT
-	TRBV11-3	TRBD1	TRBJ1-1	CASSQGRGLAFF	TGTGCCAGCAGCCAGGGTAGGGGGCTGGCTTTCTTT
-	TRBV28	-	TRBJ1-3	CASSQGSGNTIYF	TGTGCCAGCAGTCAGGGTTCTGGAAACACCATATATTTT
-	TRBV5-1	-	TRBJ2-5	CASSLAGGAYKGETQYF	TGCGCCAGCAGCTTGGCCGGGGGTGCCTATAAGGGAGAGACCCAGTACTTC
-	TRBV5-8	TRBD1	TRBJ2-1	CARSRGRAYNEQFF	TGTGCCAGGAGCAGGGGGCGCGCCTACAATGAGCAGTTCTTC
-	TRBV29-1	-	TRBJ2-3	CSVVPSSGADTQYF	TGCAGCGTCGTTCCCTCCTCAGGGGCCGATACGCAGTATTTT
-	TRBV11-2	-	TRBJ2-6	CASSAGGAGANVLTF	TGTGCCAGCAGCGCCGGCGGAGCTGGGGCCAACGTCCTGACTTTC
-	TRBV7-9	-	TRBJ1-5	CASTGGSLNQPQHF	TGTGCCAGTACGGGGGGCAGCCTCAATCAGCCCCAGCATTTT
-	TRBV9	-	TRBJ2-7	CASSQGGTSKTYEQYF	TGTGCCAGCAGTCAGGGCGGAACCTCTAAAACCTACGAGCAGTACTTC
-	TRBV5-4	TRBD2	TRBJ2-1	CASSRTSGGPNEQFF	TGTGCCAGCAGCCGAACTAGCGGGGGCCCAAATGAGCAGTTCTTC
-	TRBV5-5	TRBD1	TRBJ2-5	CASSSPGQGRETQYF	TGTGCCAGCAGCTCCCCGGGACAGGGGCGCGAGACCCAGTACTTC
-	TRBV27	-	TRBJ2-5	CASSLGRGVKGTQYF	TGTGCCAGCTCCTTGGGGAGGGGGGTCAAAGGGACCCAGTACTTC
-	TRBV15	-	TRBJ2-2	CATSRETTISLPGELFF	TGTGCCACCAGCAGAGAAACCACCATTAGTCTCCCCGGGGAGCTGTTTTTT
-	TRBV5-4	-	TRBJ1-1	CASSSPGNTEAFF	TGTGCCAGCAGCTCACCCGGGAACACTGAAGCTTTCTTT
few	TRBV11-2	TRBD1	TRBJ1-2	CASSARTGKGGYTF	TGTGCCAGCAGCGCCCGGACAGGGAAGGGTGGCTACACCTTC
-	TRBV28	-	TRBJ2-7	CASSLVATDYEQYF	TGTGCCAGCAGTTTAGTTGCGACTGACTACGAGCAGTACTTC
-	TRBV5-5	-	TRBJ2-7	CASTNPSGFEQYF	TGTGCCAGCACCAACCCCTCAGGGTTCGAGCAGTACTTC
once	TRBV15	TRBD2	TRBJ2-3	CATSRDMIAGGTDTQYF	TGTGCCACCAGCAGAGATATGATAGCGGGAGGCACAGATACGCAGTATTTT
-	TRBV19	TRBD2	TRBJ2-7	CASSRLAGLSEQYF	TGTGCCAGTAGCCGACTAGCGGGACTGAGTGAGCAGTACTTC
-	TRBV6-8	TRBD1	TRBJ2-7	CASSVKPGQGGPPYEQYF	TGTGCCAGCAGTGTCAAGCCGGGACAGGGAGGCCCTCCCTACGAGCAGTACTTC
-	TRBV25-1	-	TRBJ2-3	CASSDDTDTQYF	TGTGCCAGTTCAGATGACACAGATACGCAGTATTTT
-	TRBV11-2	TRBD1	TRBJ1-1	CASSPGTGRGTEAFF	TGTGCCAGCAGCCCGGGGACAGGGAGGGGCACTGAAGCTTTCTTT
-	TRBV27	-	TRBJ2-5	CASSLSRGSGETQYF	TGTGCCAGCAGTTTATCGAGGGGGTCCGGGGAGACCCAGTACTTC
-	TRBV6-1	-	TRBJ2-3	CASIEVGTSTDTQYF	TGTGCCAGCATTGAAGTGGGGACTAGCACAGATACGCAGTATTTT
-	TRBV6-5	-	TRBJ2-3	CASSSRVGADTQYF	TGTGCCAGCAGTTCGAGGGTTGGGGCAGATACGCAGTATTTT
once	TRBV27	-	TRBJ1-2	CASSSDRSYGYTF	TGTGCCAGCAGTTCGGACAGAAGCTATGGCTACACCTTC
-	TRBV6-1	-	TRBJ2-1	CASSDGTPDLF	TGTGCCAGCAGTGATGGGACTCCTGACCTCTTC
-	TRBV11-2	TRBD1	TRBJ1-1	CASSLTRGVNTEAFF	TGTGCCAGCAGCTTAACCAGGGGGGTAAACACTGAAGCTTTCTTT
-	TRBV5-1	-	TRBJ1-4	CASSTWRDVNEKLFF	TGCGCCAGCTCGACGTGGCGGGACGTTAATGAAAAACTGTTTTTT
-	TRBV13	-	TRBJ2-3	CASSLPLGEGGTDTQYF	TGTGCCAGCAGCCTACCCCTTGGGGAGGGGGGCACAGATACGCAGTATTTT
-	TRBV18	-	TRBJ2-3	CASSPGAPVPDTQYF	TGTGCCAGCTCGCCGGGAGCGCCGGTCCCAGATACGCAGTATTTT
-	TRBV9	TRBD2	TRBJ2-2	CASSVVLTSGSTGELFF	TGTGCCAGCAGCGTAGTACTTACTAGCGGGAGCACCGGGGAGCTGTTTTTT
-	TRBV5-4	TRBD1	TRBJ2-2	CASSLVGTGDYTGELFF	TGTGCCAGCAGCTTGGTTGGGACAGGGGATTACACCGGGGAGCTGTTTTTT
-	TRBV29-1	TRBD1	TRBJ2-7	CSTSGGTVSYEQYF	TGCAGTACAAGCGGTGGGACAGTCTCCTACGAGCAGTACTTC
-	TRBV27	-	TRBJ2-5	CTTGGGPSRTQYF	TGTACCACTGGGGGGGGGCCTTCAAGGACCCAGTACTTC
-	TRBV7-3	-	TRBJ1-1	CASSPLGRDTEAFF	TGTGCCAGCAGCCCCCTTGGGCGAGACACTGAAGCTTTCTTT
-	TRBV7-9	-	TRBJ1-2	CASSLGREAGYTF	TGTGCCAGCAGCTTGGGCAGGGAGGCTGGCTACACCTTC
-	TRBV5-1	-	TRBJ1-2	CASSLGASRANYGYTF	TGCGCCAGCAGCTTGGGAGCGTCGAGGGCCAATTATGGCTACACCTTC
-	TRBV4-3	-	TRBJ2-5	CASRPHRQGQGTQYF	TGCGCCAGCAGGCCGCACCGTCAGGGGCAGGGGACCCAGTACTTC
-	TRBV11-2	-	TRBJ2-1	CASSLNEQFF	TGTGCCAGCAGCCTCAATGAGCAGTTCTTC
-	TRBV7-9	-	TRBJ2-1	CASSGGSPYNEQFF	TGTGCCAGCAGCGGAGGGTCACCCTACAATGAGCAGTTCTTC
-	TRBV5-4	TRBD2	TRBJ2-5	CASSLGGLAGTSETQYF	TGTGCCAGCAGCTTGGGGGGACTAGCGGGGACATCGGAGACCCAGTACTTC
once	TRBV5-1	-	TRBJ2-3	CASSLQGLRTDTQYF	TGCGCCAGCAGCTTGCAAGGACTACGCACAGATACGCAGTATTTT